These 14 T cell receptor beta chains came from one sample sequenced in a study of T cell responses to AZD1222 COVID-19 vaccine. Profiling relied on immunoSEQ multiplex PCR, and the TCRdb table lists in-frame clones only, not all of them. The data contain under 140,000 clones, 81% of them singletons. The sample consisted of peripheral blood, taken on day 0 of AZD1222 vaccination. These receptors were collected from an adult in good health.

The chain carries TRBV6-5 and TRBJ2-1; D is unresolved. CDR1 is MNHEY, CDR2 SVGAGI, per germline. V was shortened by 6 bases and J by 0 bases, with 12 bases between the two germline ends. The CDR3 is 15 amino acids. CDR3 sequence reads: CASSSGSSSYNEQFF. The DNA of the CDR3 is TGTGCCAGCAGCTCCGGCTCGAGCTCCTACAATGAGCAGTTCTTC.

This chain links TRBV7-8 with TRBJ2-7; D assignment may be TRBD1 or TRBD2 (7 bases each). The germline CDR1 and CDR2 sequences are SGHVS and FQNEAQ. Trimming left V 1 base short and J 0 bases short, with 16 bases between. The CDR3 extends over 17 amino acids. The CDR3: CASSLGTGRGSSYEQYF. The CDR3 nucleotides read TGTGCCAGCAGCTTAGGGACAGGCCGCGGGAGCTCCTACGAGCAGTACTTC.

The chain couples TRBV9 to TRBJ2-5; D is ambiguous. The CDR3 spans 14 residues. The ends were cut back, 1 base at V and 2 bases at J, with 9 bases in the middle. The germline V gene has CDR1 SGDLS and CDR2 YYNGEE. The CDR3 coding sequence is TGTGCCAGCAGCGTACGTCCGTCACAAGAGACCCAGTACTTC. Translating gives CASSVRPSQETQYF.

The CDR3 nucleotides are TGTGCCAGCAGCTTAACGGGCCCAAATCAGCCCCAGCATTTT. As protein: CASSLTGPNQPQHF. This chain connects TRBV7-2 to TRBJ1-5; no clear D gene. Trimming removed 2 bases from V and 4 bases from J, with 9 bases in between. The CDR3 runs 14 residues. The germline V gene encodes CDR1 SGHTA and CDR2 FQGNSA. The full variable domain, rest sourced from reference TRBV7-2 and TRBJ1-5, is GAGVSQSPSNKVTEKGKDVELRCDPISGHTALYWYRQSLGQGLEFLIYFQGNSAPDKSGLPSDRFSAERTGGSVSTLTIQRTQQEDSAVYLCASSLTGPNQPQHFGDGTRLSIL.

The V call is TRBV7-8, the J call TRBJ1-1; D call uncertain. CDR1 is SGHVS and CDR2 is FQNEAQ in the germline V gene. V was clipped by 2 bases and J by 4 bases, with 20 bases between them. CDR3 size: 17 residues. CDR3 sequence (DNA): TGTGCCAGCAGCTTAACCTCGGGCCCACGGATGAGCACTGAAGCTTTCTTT. Translation: CASSLTSGPRMSTEAFF.

Written as DNA, the CDR3 is TGTGCCAGCAGCTCCGACTCAAGCAATCAGCCCCAGCATTTT. Its translation is CASSSDSSNQPQHF. This rearrangement joins TRBV9 to TRBJ1-5, with D unclear. V shed 4 bases and J shed 1 base, with 9 bases lying between them. Per the germline V gene, CDR1 is SGDLS and CDR2 is YYNGEE. This CDR3 region has 14 residues.

The DNA for the CDR3 is TGTGCCATCAGTGAGCGAGGTAGCGGGAGTGGAGATACGCAGTATTTT. Its protein product is CAISERGSGSGDTQYF. This chain joins TRBV10-3 and TRBJ2-3; TRBD2 agrees at 9 bases. Germline values: CDR1 ENHRY, CDR2 SYGVKD. Germline trimming cut 2 bases from V and 5 bases from J; bases unmatched to any gene: 8. This CDR3 has 16 amino acids.

The chain recombines TRBV12-3 or TRBV12-4 with TRBJ2-7; unclear D gene. CDR3 length equals 13 residues. V was shortened by 3 bases and J by 2 bases, with 8 bases between the two germline ends. CDR3 in amino acids: CASSLGWAYEQYF. CDR3 sequence (DNA): TGTGCCAGCAGTTTGGGATGGGCCTACGAGCAGTACTTC.

The chain joins TRBV3-1 (or the pseudogene TRBV3-2) to TRBJ2-3; 7 bases agree with TRBD2. J was trimmed by 4 bases and V by 2 bases; bases with no gene match: 3. The CDR3 sequence is 14 residues long. CDR1 and CDR2 from the germline V gene are LGHDT and YNNKEL (reference sequence). CDR3 protein: CASSQTGLSDTQYF. The CDR3 bases are TGTGCCAGCAGCCAAACGGGACTATCAGATACGCAGTATTTT.

The chain couples TRBV7-3 to TRBJ2-5, with 8 positions matching TRBD2. Unmatched junction bases numbered 11, after V lost 5 bases and J lost 9 bases. This CDR3 has 14 residues. Germline V gene sequence: CDR1 SGHTA, CDR2 FQGTGA. The CDR3 nucleotides read TGTGCCAGCAGCCCGGTCCTTCGGGGGGGGCCCCAGTACTTC. This gives the protein CASSPVLRGGPQYF.

This sequence joins TRBV18 and TRBJ2-4; D gene ambiguous. CDR3 length equals 14 residues. Trimming pared 0 bases from V and 4 bases from J, leaving 7 bases between. Germline-derived CDR1 and CDR2 are KGHSH and LQKENI. CDR3 residues: CASSPPGRKNIQYF. CDR3 sequence (DNA): TGTGCCAGCTCACCACCAGGCAGGAAAAACATTCAGTACTTC.

The gene calls are TRBV30 and TRBJ2-4; TRBD1 might be the D (6 bases). There are 14 residues in the CDR3. V lost 5 bases and J 6 bases, leaving 17 bases between the germline ends. The V gene's germline CDR1 is GTSNPN and CDR2 SVGIG (reference sequence). The CDR3 loop is CAWAPAKQGNIQYF. The CDR3 DNA reads TGTGCCTGGGCCCCGGCTAAACAGGGAAACATTCAGTACTTC.

This clone has only one observation. CDR3 sequence: CSAVRGYGYTF. The CDR3 region has the DNA TGCAGTGCGGTCAGGGGTTATGGCTACACCTTC. This rearrangement joins TRBV20-1 to TRBJ1-2; tentatively, D is TRBD1 (6 bases). The V and J ends lost 6 bases and 5 bases respectively, with 10 bases between them. The CDR3 has 11 residues. Germline loops: CDR1 DFQATT, CDR2 SNEGSKA (reference sequence).

J is TRBJ1-2 and V is TRBV6-5; D not certain. V shed 2 bases and J shed 0 bases, with 7 bases lying between them. CDR3 length equals 14 residues. CDR1 is MNHEY, CDR2 SVGAGI, per germline. This chain's CDR3 is CASSYRSANYGYTF. The CDR3 bases are TGTGCCAGCAGTTACAGGTCGGCTAACTATGGCTACACCTTC.